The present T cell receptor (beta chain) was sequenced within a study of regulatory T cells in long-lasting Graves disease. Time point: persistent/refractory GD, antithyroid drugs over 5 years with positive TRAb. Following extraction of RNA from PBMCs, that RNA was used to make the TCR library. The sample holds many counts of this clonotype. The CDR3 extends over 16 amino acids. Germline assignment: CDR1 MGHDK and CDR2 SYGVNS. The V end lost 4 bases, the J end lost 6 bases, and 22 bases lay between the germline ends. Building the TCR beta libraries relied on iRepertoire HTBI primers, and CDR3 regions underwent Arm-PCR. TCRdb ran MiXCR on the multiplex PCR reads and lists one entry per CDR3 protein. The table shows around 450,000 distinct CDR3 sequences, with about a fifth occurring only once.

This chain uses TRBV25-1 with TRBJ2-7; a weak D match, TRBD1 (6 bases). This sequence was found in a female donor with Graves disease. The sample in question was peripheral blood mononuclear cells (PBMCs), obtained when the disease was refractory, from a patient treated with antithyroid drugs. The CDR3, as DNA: TGTGCCAGCAGTGCCGACAGGTTCCCGCCACTGGGCGAGCAGTACTTC. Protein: CASSADRFPPLGEQYF.